This TCR beta chain was sequenced during a study of blood T cell repertoires in COVID-19. Study as a whole: Spain, Italy and the United States supplied samples that represented acute and convalescent COVID-19. T cells, B-cell-depleted T cells, or PBMCs provided the cDNA or gDNA that served as material.

Per the authors' pipeline: How many nucleated cells were present was estimated from reference gene primer amplification. Sequencing used immunoSEQ multiplex PCR; TCRdb keeps in-frame clones, though not all of them. D and trimming come from the DNA, and the V and J calls and clone size come from that table. The table has roughly 120,000 clones, around three quarters seen once. CDR1 is GTSNPN, CDR2 SVGIG, per germline (reference sequence). Trimming removed 5 bases from V and 4 bases from J; junction bases left unmatched: 2. The CDR3 extends over 13 amino acids. The V gene is TRBV30, the J gene TRBJ2-3; 11 positions agree with TRBD2. The sequence was collected from a woman at least 80 years old with acute or convalescent COVID-19. The specimen sequenced was peripheral blood. DNA of the CDR3: TGTGCCTGGGGACTAGCGGGCCCAGATACGCAGTATTTT. It translates to CAWGLAGPDTQYF. The entire variable domain, with the rest obtained from reference TRBV30 and TRBJ2-3, is as follows: SQTIHQWPATLVQPVGSPLSLECTVEGTSNPNLYWYRQAAGRGLQLLFYSVGIGQISSEVPQNLSASRPQDRQFILSSKKLLLSDSGFYLCAWGLAGPDTQYFGPGTRLTVL.